This paragraph covers one TCR beta chain sequence. The ends lost 4 bases at V and 3 bases at J; junction bases unmatched: 16. Per the germline V gene, CDR1 is ENHRY and CDR2 is SYGVKD. This CDR3 has 18 amino acids. The data were taken from a study of T cell responses to AZD1222 COVID-19 vaccine. The repertoire was sequenced with immunoSEQ multiplex PCR; TCRdb's copy has only in-frame clones and lacks some. The table has 90,000 to 150,000 clones, roughly 90% seen once. J is TRBJ1-2 and V is TRBV10-3; 8 nucleotides match TRBD1. The sequence was obtained from an adult in good health. This specimen consisted of peripheral blood, obtained on day 0 of AZD1222 vaccination. The CDR3 spells CAISVLGTGVTVDYGYTF. As DNA, the CDR3 is TGTGCCATCAGTGTACTGGGGACAGGCGTAACCGTAGACTATGGCTACACCTTC.